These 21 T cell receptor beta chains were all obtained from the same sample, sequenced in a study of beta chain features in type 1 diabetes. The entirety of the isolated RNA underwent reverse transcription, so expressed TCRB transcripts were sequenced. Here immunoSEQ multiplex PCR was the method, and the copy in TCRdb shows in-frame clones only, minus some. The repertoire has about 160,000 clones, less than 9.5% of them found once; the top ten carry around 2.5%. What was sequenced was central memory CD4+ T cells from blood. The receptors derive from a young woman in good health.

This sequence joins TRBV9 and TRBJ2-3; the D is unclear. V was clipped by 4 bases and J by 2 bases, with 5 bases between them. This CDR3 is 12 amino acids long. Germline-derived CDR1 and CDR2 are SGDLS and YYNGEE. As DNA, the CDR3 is TGTGCCAGCAGCCCCCACACAGATACGCAGTATTTT. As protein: CASSPHTDTQYF.

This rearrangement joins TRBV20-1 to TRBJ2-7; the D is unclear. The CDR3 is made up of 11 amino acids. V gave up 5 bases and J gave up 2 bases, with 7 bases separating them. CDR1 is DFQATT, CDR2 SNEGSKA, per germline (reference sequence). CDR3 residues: CSASTAYEQYF. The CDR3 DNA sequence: TGCAGTGCTTCCACGGCCTACGAGCAGTACTTC.

The CDR3 DNA is TGTGCCAGCAGCCAGACAGGGGGAAGCAATCAGCCCCAGCATTTT. Amino acids: CASSQTGGSNQPQHF. The rearrangement links TRBV7-9 to TRBJ1-5; TRBD1 agrees at 9 bases. Per germline, CDR1 SEHNR and CDR2 FQNEAQ (reference sequence). This CDR3 is built from 15 residues. V shed 5 bases and J 1 base; nucleotides not matched to a gene: 3.

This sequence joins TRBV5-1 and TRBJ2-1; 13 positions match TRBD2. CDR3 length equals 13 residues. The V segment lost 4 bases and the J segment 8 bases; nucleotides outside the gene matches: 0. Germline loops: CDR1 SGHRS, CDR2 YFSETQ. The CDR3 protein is CASSGLAGDEQFF. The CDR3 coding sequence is TGCGCCAGCAGCGGACTAGCGGGAGATGAGCAGTTCTTC. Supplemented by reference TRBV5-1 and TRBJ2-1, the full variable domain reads KAGVTQTPRYLIKTRGQQVTLSCSPISGHRSVSWYQQTPGQGLQFLFEYFSETQRNKGNFPGRFSGRQFSNSRSEMNVSTLELGDSALYLCASSGLAGDEQFFGPGTRLTVL.

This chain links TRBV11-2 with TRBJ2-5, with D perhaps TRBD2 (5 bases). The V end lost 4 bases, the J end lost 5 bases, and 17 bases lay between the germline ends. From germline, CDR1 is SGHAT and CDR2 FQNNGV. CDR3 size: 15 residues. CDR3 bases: TGTGCCAGCAGCTCCTCCCGGGAATCCAGGGAGACCCAGTACTTC. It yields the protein CASSSSRESRETQYF.

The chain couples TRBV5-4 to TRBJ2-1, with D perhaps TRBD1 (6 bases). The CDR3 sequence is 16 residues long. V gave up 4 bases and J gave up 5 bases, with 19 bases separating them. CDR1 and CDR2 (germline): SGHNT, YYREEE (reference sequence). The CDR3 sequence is CASSLLPQGSHNEQFF. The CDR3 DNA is TGTGCCAGCAGCCTCCTGCCACAGGGTTCACACAATGAGCAGTTCTTC.

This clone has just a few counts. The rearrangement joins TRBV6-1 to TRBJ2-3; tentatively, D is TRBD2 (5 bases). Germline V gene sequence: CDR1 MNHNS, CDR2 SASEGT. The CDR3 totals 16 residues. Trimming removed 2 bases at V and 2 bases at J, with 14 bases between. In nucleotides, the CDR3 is TGTGCCAGCAGTGAAAGGCCTTCTGGACTCACAGATACGCAGTATTTT. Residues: CASSERPSGLTDTQYF.

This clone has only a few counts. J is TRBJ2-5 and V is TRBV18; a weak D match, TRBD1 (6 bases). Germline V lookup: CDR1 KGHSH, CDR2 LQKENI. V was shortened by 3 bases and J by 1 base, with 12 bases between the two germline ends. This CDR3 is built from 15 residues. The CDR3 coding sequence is TGTGCCAGCTCACCGGGCCAGGGGAGCCAAGAGACCCAGTACTTC. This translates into CASSPGQGSQETQYF.

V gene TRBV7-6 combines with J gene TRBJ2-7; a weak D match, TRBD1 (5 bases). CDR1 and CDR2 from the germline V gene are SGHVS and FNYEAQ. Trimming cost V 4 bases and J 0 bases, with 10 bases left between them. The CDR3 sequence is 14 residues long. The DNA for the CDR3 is TGTGCCAGCAGCTCCGCTAGGGGCTCCTACGAGCAGTACTTC. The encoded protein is CASSSARGSYEQYF.

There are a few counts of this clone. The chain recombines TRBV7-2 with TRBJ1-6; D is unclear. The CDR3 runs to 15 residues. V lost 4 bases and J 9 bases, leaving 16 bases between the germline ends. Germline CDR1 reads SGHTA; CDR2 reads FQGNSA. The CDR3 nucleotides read TGTGCCAGCAGCTCCTCTTGGGCTGCGGGTTCACCCCTCCACTTT. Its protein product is CASSSSWAAGSPLHF.

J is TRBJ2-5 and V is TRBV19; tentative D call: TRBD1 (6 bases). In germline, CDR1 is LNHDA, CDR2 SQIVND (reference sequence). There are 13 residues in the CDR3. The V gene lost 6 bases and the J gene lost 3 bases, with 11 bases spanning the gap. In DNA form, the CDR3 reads TGTGCCAGTAGAAGGGCAGGGGAAGAGACCCAGTACTTC. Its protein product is CASRRAGEETQYF.

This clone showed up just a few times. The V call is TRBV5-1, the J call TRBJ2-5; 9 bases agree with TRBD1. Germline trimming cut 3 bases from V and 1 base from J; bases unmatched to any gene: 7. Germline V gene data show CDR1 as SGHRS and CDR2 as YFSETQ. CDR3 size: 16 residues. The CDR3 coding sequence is TGCGCCAGCAGCTCCGGACAGGGGAAAGGCCAAGAGACCCAGTACTTC. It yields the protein CASSSGQGKGQETQYF.

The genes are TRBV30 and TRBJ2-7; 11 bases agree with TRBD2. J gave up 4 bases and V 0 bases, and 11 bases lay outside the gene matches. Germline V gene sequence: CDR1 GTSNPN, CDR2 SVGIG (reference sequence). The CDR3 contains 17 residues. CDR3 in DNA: TGTGCCTGGAGTGTAATTCGGCTAGCGGGAGGCTCTTACGAGCAGTACTTC. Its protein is CAWSVIRLAGGSYEQYF.

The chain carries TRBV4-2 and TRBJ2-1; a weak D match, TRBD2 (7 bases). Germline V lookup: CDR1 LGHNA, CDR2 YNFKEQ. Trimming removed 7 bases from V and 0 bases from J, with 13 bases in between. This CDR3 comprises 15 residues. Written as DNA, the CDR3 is TGTGCCAGCACCGGGGGGCAGGGCTCCTACAATGAGCAGTTCTTC. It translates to CASTGGQGSYNEQFF.

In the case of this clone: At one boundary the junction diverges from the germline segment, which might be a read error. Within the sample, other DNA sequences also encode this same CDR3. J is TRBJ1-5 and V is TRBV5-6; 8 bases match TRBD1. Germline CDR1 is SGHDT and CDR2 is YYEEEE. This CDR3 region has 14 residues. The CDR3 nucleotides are TGTGCCAGCAGTTTGGGACAGGCAGATCAGCCCCAGCATTTT. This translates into CASSLGQADQPQHF.

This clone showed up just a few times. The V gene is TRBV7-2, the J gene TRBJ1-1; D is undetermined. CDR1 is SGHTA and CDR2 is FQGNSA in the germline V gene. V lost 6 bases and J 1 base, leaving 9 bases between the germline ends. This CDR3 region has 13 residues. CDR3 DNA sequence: TGTGCCAGCAGACTCAGACAGAACACTGAAGCTTTCTTT. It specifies CASRLRQNTEAFF.

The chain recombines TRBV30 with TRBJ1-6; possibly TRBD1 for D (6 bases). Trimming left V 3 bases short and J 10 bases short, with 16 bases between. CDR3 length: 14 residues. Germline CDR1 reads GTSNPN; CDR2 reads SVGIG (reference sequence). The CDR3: CAWRLTGRGSPLHF. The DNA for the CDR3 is TGTGCCTGGAGACTAACAGGGAGAGGATCACCCCTCCACTTT. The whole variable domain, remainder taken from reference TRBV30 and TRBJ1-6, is SQTIHQWPATLVQPVGSPLSLECTVEGTSNPNLYWYRQAAGRGLQLLFYSVGIGQISSEVPQNLSASRPQDRQFILSSKKLLLSDSGFYLCAWRLTGRGSPLHFGNGTRLTVT.

CDR3 in amino acids: CASSSSGGYSNQPQHF. CDR3 in DNA: TGTGCCAGCAGCTCTTCGGGGGGGTATAGCAATCAGCCCCAGCATTTT. The V gene is TRBV28, the J gene TRBJ1-5; possible D gene TRBD1, 5 bases. The length of the CDR3 is 16 residues. The germline CDR1 and CDR2 sequences are MDHEN and SYDVKM. V lost 6 bases and J 0 bases, leaving 15 bases between the germline ends.

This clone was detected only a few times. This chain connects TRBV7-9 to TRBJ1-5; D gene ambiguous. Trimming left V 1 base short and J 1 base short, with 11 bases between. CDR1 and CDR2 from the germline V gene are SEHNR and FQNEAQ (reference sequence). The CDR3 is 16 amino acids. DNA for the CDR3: TGTGCCAGCAGCTTAGGGGCGGGGAGAAGCAATCAGCCCCAGCATTTT. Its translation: CASSLGAGRSNQPQHF.

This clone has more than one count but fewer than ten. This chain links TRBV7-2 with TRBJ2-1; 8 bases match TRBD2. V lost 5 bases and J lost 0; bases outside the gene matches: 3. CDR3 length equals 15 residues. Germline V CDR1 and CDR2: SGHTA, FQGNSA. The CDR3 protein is CASSREGSSYNEQFF. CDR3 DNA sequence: TGTGCCAGCAGCCGGGAGGGTAGCTCCTACAATGAGCAGTTCTTC.

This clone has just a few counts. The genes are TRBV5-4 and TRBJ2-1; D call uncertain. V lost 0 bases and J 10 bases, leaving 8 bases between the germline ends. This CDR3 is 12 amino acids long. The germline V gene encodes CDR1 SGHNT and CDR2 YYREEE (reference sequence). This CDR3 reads CASSLDAGEQFF. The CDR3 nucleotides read TGTGCCAGCAGCTTGGATGCAGGAGAGCAGTTCTTC.